One and the same sample provided the 9 T cell receptor beta chains below, sequenced in a study of shared clonotypes between healthy human individuals. TCRdb keeps only in-frame clones here, not all; method: immunoSEQ multiplex PCR. The table lists around 2,000,000 clones, roughly 95% of them singletons. Terminally differentiated effector memory CD45RA+ cells were excluded from the naive CD8 cells, which were CD45RO-negative and positively selected for CCR7. The sequencing sample was made of naive CD8+ T cells sorted from blood. These receptors originate from a man aged 18 to 30 in good health.

Concerning this clone itself: This CDR3 is also generated by other DNA sequences in the sample. The chain carries TRBV25-1 and TRBJ2-7, with 11 bases matching TRBD2. This CDR3 is built from 13 residues. From germline, CDR1 is MGHDK and CDR2 SYGVNS. The trim removed 6 bases at V and 3 bases at J, leaving 1 base unmatched. The CDR3 is CASRTSGSYEQYF. For the CDR3, the DNA is TGTGCCAGCAGAACTAGCGGGAGCTACGAGCAGTACTTC.

The CDR3 is CAWVPPGLGRNEQFF. The CDR3 nucleotides are TGTGCCTGGGTACCGCCTGGGTTAGGAAGAAATGAGCAGTTCTTC. V gene TRBV30 combines with J gene TRBJ2-1, with no clear D. The V end lost 5 bases, the J end lost 7 bases, and 21 bases lay between the germline ends. The CDR3 is made up of 15 amino acids. Per the germline V gene, CDR1 is GTSNPN and CDR2 is SVGIG (reference sequence).

The chain combines TRBV11-2 with TRBJ1-2, with a weak D call TRBD1 (5 bases). Trimming took 4 bases from V and 8 from J, leaving 11 bases between them. The CDR3 has 12 residues. Looked up from germline, CDR1 is SGHAT and CDR2 is FQNNGV. This chain's CDR3 is CASSYSEGGYTF. CDR3 DNA sequence: TGTGCCAGCAGCTACTCGGAGGGGGGCTACACCTTC.

The chain uses TRBV9 and TRBJ2-1; no definite D call. Trimming pared 2 bases from V and 6 bases from J, leaving 15 bases between. CDR3 size: 15 residues. CDR1 SGDLS and CDR2 YYNGEE come from the germline V gene. Here the CDR3 reads CASSVSGDLPNEQFF. CDR3 coding DNA: TGTGCCAGCAGCGTTTCGGGTGACCTCCCCAATGAGCAGTTCTTC.

This chain links TRBV7-6 with TRBJ2-5, with 11 bases that match TRBD2. This CDR3 comprises 16 residues. The germline V gene has CDR1 SGHVS and CDR2 FNYEAQ. The trim removed 7 bases at V and 2 bases at J, leaving 9 bases unmatched. CDR3 DNA sequence: TGTGCCAGCACTAGCGGGGGGAGGGTCGGGCAAGAGACCCAGTACTTC. The encoded protein is CASTSGGRVGQETQYF.

This sequence joins TRBV4-3 and TRBJ1-2, with unresolved D. Trimming left V 0 bases short and J 5 bases short, with 13 bases between. CDR1 and CDR2 (germline): LGHNA, YSLEER. The CDR3 has 15 residues. CDR3 nucleotide sequence: TGCGCCAGCAGCCAAGATTCCGCCGCAGGTTATGGCTACACCTTC. Translating gives CASSQDSAAGYGYTF.

J is TRBJ2-3 and V is TRBV13; no clear D gene. Trimming stripped 4 bases from V and 1 base from J, with 12 bases between. Germline CDR1 reads PRHDT; CDR2 reads FYEKMQ (reference sequence). The CDR3 extends over 15 amino acids. CDR3 bases: TGTGCCAGCAGCTCCCGGGCTTGGCGCACAGATACGCAGTATTTT. Translated, it gives CASSSRAWRTDTQYF.

The chain joins TRBV28 to TRBJ2-1; maybe TRBD2 (6 bases). CDR1 is MDHEN, CDR2 SYDVKM, per germline. Trimming shortened V by 3 bases and J by 1 base, and 10 bases separated the two germline ends. The CDR3 runs to 15 residues. The CDR3 coding sequence is TGTGCCAGCAGTTTGGAGGGTTGGTCCTACAATGAGCAGTTCTTC. It yields the protein CASSLEGWSYNEQFF.

Comments on this clone: Other DNA variants within this sample encode the same CDR3. This chain links TRBV27 with TRBJ2-7; 10 nucleotides agree with TRBD2. Per germline, CDR1 MNHEY and CDR2 SMNVEV (reference sequence). V trimming: 2 bases; J trimming: 2 bases; junction bases outside the gene matches: 3. The CDR3 has 15 amino acids. The CDR3 DNA reads as TGTGCCAGCAGTTTAATAGCGGGGGGAACCTACGAGCAGTACTTC. Translating gives CASSLIAGGTYEQYF.